This entry lists 23 T cell receptor beta chains sequenced from one sample in a study of blood T cell repertoires in COVID-19. Using immunoSEQ multiplex PCR, the repertoire was profiled, and TCRdb retains in-frame clones only, with some absent. The sample lists 85,000 to 130,000 clones; 80% to 90% were seen once. Input material: peripheral blood. The receptors here all came from a man between 60 and 75 years old with acute or convalescent COVID-19.

This rearrangement joins TRBV28 to TRBJ1-1; 11 bases are shared with TRBD1. CDR1 is MDHEN and CDR2 is SYDVKM in the germline V gene. The length of the CDR3 is 16 residues. With 0 bases clipped from V and 5 bases from J, the junction kept 5 bases outside the gene matches. The CDR3 spells CASSLWGTGGRTEAFF. The CDR3 coding sequence is TGTGCCAGCAGTTTATGGGGGACAGGGGGTCGGACTGAAGCTTTCTTT.

The V call is TRBV29-1, the J call TRBJ1-1; maybe TRBD1 (5 bases). Germline loops: CDR1 SQVTM, CDR2 ANQGSEA. The CDR3 contains 14 residues. V was pared by 4 bases and J by 5 bases, with 17 bases between. The CDR3 DNA reads as TGCAGCGTTGGGCGACAGAGTGGAAATACTGAAGCTTTCTTT. Translation gives CSVGRQSGNTEAFF. The full variable domain, rest sourced from reference TRBV29-1 and TRBJ1-1, is SAVISQKPSRDICQRGTSLTIQCQVDSQVTMMFWYRQQPGQSLTLIATANQGSEATYESGFVIDKFPISRPNLTFSTLTVSNMSPEDSSIYLCSVGRQSGNTEAFFGQGTRLTVV.

This clone has a single count. The chain carries TRBV30 and TRBJ1-3; no reliable D call. Trimming removed 1 base at V and 6 bases at J, with 7 bases between. The CDR3 consists of 12 residues. Germline assignment: CDR1 GTSNPN and CDR2 SVGIG (reference sequence). The CDR3 sequence is CAWSAQENTIYF. For the CDR3, the DNA is TGTGCCTGGAGTGCGCAGGAAAACACCATATATTTT. The whole variable domain, filled in from reference TRBV30 and TRBJ1-3, reads SQTIHQWPATLVQPVGSPLSLECTVEGTSNPNLYWYRQAAGRGLQLLFYSVGIGQISSEVPQNLSASRPQDRQFILSSKKLLLSDSGFYLCAWSAQENTIYFGEGSWLTVV.

J is TRBJ1-3 and V is TRBV19, with 10 nucleotides matching TRBD1. In germline, CDR1 is LNHDA, CDR2 SQIVND (reference sequence). The CDR3 spans 15 residues. With 5 bases clipped from V and 4 bases from J, the junction kept 5 bases outside the gene matches. The CDR3 region is CASSYGTGVGNTIYF. CDR3 bases: TGTGCCAGTAGTTACGGGACAGGGGTCGGAAACACCATATATTTT.

A single count supports this clone. V and J are TRBV25-1 and TRBJ2-7; 8 bases are a match to TRBD2. Germline trimming cut 3 bases from V and 2 bases from J; bases unmatched to any gene: 3. The CDR3 consists of 14 residues. Germline V gene lookup returns CDR1 MGHDK and CDR2 SYGVNS. The CDR3 DNA is TGTGCCAGCAGTGAGGGTAGCGGGGCCTACGAGCAGTACTTC. Amino acids: CASSEGSGAYEQYF.

The rearrangement links TRBV5-5 to TRBJ2-2; possibly TRBD1 for D (6 bases). Germline V lookup: CDR1 SGHKS, CDR2 YYEKEE (reference sequence). Between the trimmed V and J ends, which lost 5 bases and 0 bases, there was a span of 11 bases. The CDR3 is 15 amino acids. The DNA for the CDR3 is TGTGCCAGCAGATTTGGACAGACGAACACCGGGGAGCTGTTTTTT. Amino acid sequence: CASRFGQTNTGELFF.

The chain uses TRBV2 and TRBJ1-2; 7 bases fit TRBD1. J gave up 2 bases and V 4 bases, and 7 bases lay outside the gene matches. Germline V lookup: CDR1 SNHLY, CDR2 FYNNEI. The CDR3 is 15 amino acids. The CDR3 coding sequence is TGTGCCAGCAGTGTCAGTGGGACAGCGAACTATGGCTACACCTTC. Amino acids: CASSVSGTANYGYTF.

The V and J genes are TRBV5-1 and TRBJ2-2; TRBD1 is a possible D gene (5 bases). CDR1 and CDR2 from the germline V gene are SGHRS and YFSETQ. The CDR3 is made up of 15 amino acids. V was cut by 1 base and J by 4 bases, with 11 bases left in between. The CDR3 loop reads CASSLTGVGTGELFF. Here the CDR3 DNA reads TGCGCCAGCAGCTTGACAGGAGTCGGCACCGGGGAGCTGTTTTTT.

This clone has more than one count but fewer than ten. The chain uses TRBV6-5 and TRBJ2-1; 10 nucleotides agree with TRBD1. Per germline, CDR1 MNHEY and CDR2 SVGAGI. This CDR3 has 16 residues. Losses at the gene ends were 2 bases for V and 3 bases for J; bases not matched to a gene: 4. CDR3 residues: CASSYMDRGNYNEQFF. CDR3 nucleotide sequence: TGTGCCAGCAGTTACATGGACAGGGGGAACTACAATGAGCAGTTCTTC.

V and J are TRBV28 and TRBJ1-2; maybe TRBD1 (5 bases). The CDR3 spans 14 residues. The germline V and J ends were trimmed by 6 bases and 0 bases, with 11 bases remaining between them. Looked up from germline, CDR1 is MDHEN and CDR2 is SYDVKM. The CDR3: CASRYGGTNYGYTF. Written as DNA, the CDR3 is TGTGCCAGCAGGTATGGGGGGACTAACTATGGCTACACCTTC.

The chain employs TRBV11-3 and TRBJ2-7; D uncertain. Looked up from germline, CDR1 is SGHNT and CDR2 is YENEEA. CDR3 length: 12 amino acids. The V gene lost 1 base and the J gene lost 3 bases, with 4 bases spanning the gap. The CDR3 here is CASSLAGYEQYF. The CDR3 DNA sequence: TGTGCCAGCAGCTTAGCAGGCTACGAGCAGTACTTC.

The CDR3 loop reads CASSLSGNNQPQHF. The CDR3 nucleotides read TGCGCCAGCAGCTTGTCAGGGAACAATCAGCCCCAGCATTTT. The chain uses TRBV5-1 and TRBJ1-5; maybe TRBD1 (5 bases). The CDR3 contains 14 residues. Deletions cut 1 base from V and 3 bases from J, with 8 bases between. Germline loops: CDR1 SGHRS, CDR2 YFSETQ.

The chain has TRBV15 and TRBJ1-5; 7 bases line up with TRBD1. The CDR3 length is 13 residues. Germline V CDR1 and CDR2: LNHNV, YYDKDF (reference sequence). V was pared by 4 bases and J by 6 bases, with 3 bases of the junction left unmatched. The CDR3 sequence is CATSNRGSQPQHF. CDR3 bases: TGTGCCACCAGCAACAGGGGAAGTCAGCCCCAGCATTTT.

V and J are TRBV11-2 and TRBJ1-4, with 7 bases identical to TRBD1. The CDR3 spans 15 residues. Germline CDR1 SGHAT, CDR2 FQNNGV. V lost 5 bases and J lost 8; bases outside the gene matches: 11. The CDR3, as DNA: TGTGCCAGCAGCGTGGAGGAGGGGGCGATGGAAAAACTGTTTTTT. Encoded protein: CASSVEEGAMEKLFF.

V gene TRBV7-2 combines with J gene TRBJ2-1, with TRBD2 matching 11 bases. The CDR3 spans 16 residues. Trimming cost V 6 bases and J 6 bases; bases outside gene matches: 10. The germline gives CDR1 SGHTA, CDR2 FQGNSA. CDR3 protein: CASRLTSGRVRNEQFF. DNA of the CDR3: TGTGCCAGCAGGCTTACTAGCGGGAGAGTTCGCAATGAGCAGTTCTTC.

Turning to this clone: A much more abundant neighbour one base away suggests this may be a read error. The chain is built from TRBV24-1 and TRBJ1-1, with D unclear. From germline, CDR1 is KGHDR and CDR2 SFDVKD. Trimming shortened V by 6 bases and J by 1 base, and 2 bases separated the two germline ends. This CDR3 spans 11 amino acids. CDR3 protein: CATSQNTEAFF. DNA of the CDR3: TGTGCCACCAGTCAGAACACTGAAGCTTTCTTT.

V and J are TRBV19 and TRBJ2-3, with D possibly matching TRBD1 (6 bases). Germline CDR1 LNHDA, CDR2 SQIVND (reference sequence). CDR3 length: 14 residues. Between the trimmed V and J ends, which lost 6 bases and 3 bases, there was a span of 13 bases. CDR3 nucleotide sequence: TGTGCCAGTAGCACGACAGGTATTACAGATACGCAGTATTTT. As protein: CASSTTGITDTQYF.

This clone was seen a few times. The rearrangement links TRBV2 to TRBJ2-1, with D perhaps TRBD1 (6 bases). The CDR3 is made up of 15 amino acids. Per germline, CDR1 SNHLY and CDR2 FYNNEI. V was trimmed by 6 bases and J by 4 bases, leaving 16 bases between them. The CDR3 nucleotides are TGTGCCAGCAGGGGTATTGGGGGCCGGTACAATGAGCAGTTCTTC. It translates to CASRGIGGRYNEQFF.

The rearrangement joins TRBV24-1 to TRBJ2-1; D remains ambiguous. The CDR3 loop spans 12 amino acids. Per the germline V gene, CDR1 is KGHDR and CDR2 is SFDVKD. V dropped 4 bases and J dropped 8 bases, with 8 bases sitting between them. Here the CDR3 reads CATSDRVHEQFF. The DNA of the CDR3 is TGTGCCACCAGTGACCGAGTTCATGAGCAGTTCTTC.

V usage is TRBV10-3 and J usage is TRBJ1-1; weak D call: TRBD1 (5 bases). CDR1 ENHRY and CDR2 SYGVKD come from the germline V gene. There are 15 residues in the CDR3. With 2 bases removed from V and 2 bases from J, the gap between germline ends came to 12 bases. The CDR3 DNA reads TGTGCCATCAGTGAGCAGACAGCCCAAAACACTGAAGCTTTCTTT. Translation: CAISEQTAQNTEAFF.

This clone was observed a single time. The chain has TRBV5-6 and TRBJ2-3; 9 bases are a match to TRBD2. Unmatched junction bases numbered 7, after V lost 3 bases and J lost 2 bases. CDR1 is SGHDT, CDR2 YYEEEE, per germline. This CDR3 region has 16 residues. CDR3: CASSYLAGDTTDTQYF. The CDR3 nucleotides read TGTGCCAGCAGCTATTTAGCGGGAGACACCACAGATACGCAGTATTTT.

CDR3 region: CASSAGQLYEQYF. CDR3 sequence (DNA): TGTGCCAGTAGTGCTGGACAACTCTACGAGCAGTACTTC. The chain joins TRBV19 to TRBJ2-7, with D perhaps matching TRBD1 (5 bases). The CDR3 runs 13 residues. V lost 5 bases and J 3 bases, leaving 11 bases between the germline ends. The germline CDR1 and CDR2 sequences are LNHDA and SQIVND (reference sequence).

The chain links TRBV7-2 to TRBJ2-3; D is perhaps TRBD2 (6 bases). The V end lost 5 bases, the J end lost 4 bases, and 19 bases lay between the germline ends. CDR3 size: 16 residues. Looked up from germline, CDR1 is SGHTA and CDR2 is FQGNSA. CDR3 protein: CASSPGGRGDADTQYF. For the CDR3, the DNA is TGTGCCAGCAGCCCCGGAGGGCGGGGAGACGCAGATACGCAGTATTTT.